This TCR beta chain was identified during a study of post-analysis software for immune sequencing data. Turning to the study itself: Recorded subtypes: relapsing-remitting, secondary progressive, progressive-relapsing; some patients unannotated. Overall study findings and caveats: F measure clustering grouped samples strongly by preparation batch.

Details on this clonotype: Its matching antigen is unknown.

TCR beta libraries were prepared from cDNA with unique molecular identifiers. With roughly 0.85 to 11 million T cells as the source, 540,000 or so cDNA molecules resulted. TCRdb re-called the PCR reads through MiXCR, storing one row per CDR3 protein. This sample has 160,000 or so distinct CDR3 sequences, with around 34% found just once. The receptor was derived from a girl between 5 and 17 years old with multiple sclerosis. The starting material was blood, obtained after autologous hematopoietic stem cell transplantation.

The CDR3 DNA follows: TGCGCCAGCCAAGCGCAGGGAGGCGTCAACTATGAGCAGTTCTTC. Its translation is CASQAQGGVNYEQFF. The chain is built from TRBV5-1 and TRBJ2-1, with D possibly matching TRBD2 (6 bases). CDR1 is SGHRS, CDR2 YFSETQ, per germline. The CDR3 runs to 15 residues. V lost 7 bases and J 8 bases, leaving 22 bases between the germline ends.